The clone carrying this T cell receptor (beta chain) has just one count. Its antigen is currently unknown. This specimen belongs to a study of T cell responses to AZD1222 COVID-19 vaccine. Whole-study findings and limits: Repertoires were obtained solely post-peak T cell response. Most donors were white British and more were female, and clonal diversity was possibly underestimated. At baseline, seropositivity was found in only six or seven AZD1222 recipients.

Libraries were prepared by immunoSEQ multiplex PCR; TCRdb keeps only in-frame clonotypes and omits some of them. The data hold over 110,000 clones, with under 95% observed a single time. Germline loops: CDR1 MNHEY, CDR2 SVGAGI. V gave up 2 bases and J gave up 4 bases, with 8 bases separating them. This CDR3 is 13 amino acids long. The chain uses TRBV6-5 and TRBJ1-1; weak D call: TRBD1 (6 bases). The sequence was obtained from an adult in good health. The sequencing here drew on peripheral blood, taken on day 0 of AZD1222 vaccination. CDR3 coding DNA: TGTGCCAGCAGTTACACCAGGGGCACTGAAGCTTTCTTT. Encoded protein: CASSYTRGTEAFF.